This TCR beta chain was recovered during a study of OX40 agonist ivuxolimab in advanced cancers. Regarding the study as a whole: More expanded clones were seen, on average, in CD8+ T cells than in CD4+.

With regard to this clone: The antigen remains unidentified.

At baseline, cycle 4 day 1, and cycle 7 day 1, blood was sampled. The method was immunoSEQ multiplex PCR; TCRdb's version includes in-frame clones alone and lacks a portion of them. Here the sample spans 85,000 to 90,000 clones, 85% being singletons. The TCR sequence derives from an adult with an advanced solid tumor such as melanoma, head and neck, liver or kidney cancer. The specimen comprised CD4+ or CD8+ T cells sorted from blood, sampled in a trial of the OX40 agonist ivuxolimab.

CDR3 coding DNA: TGCGCCAGCAGCCAAGGTCGCCAGCGGGAGGGTGGCACCGGGGAGCTGTTTTTT. Amino acids: CASSQGRQREGGTGELFF. The chain employs TRBV4-3 and TRBJ2-2; 10 bases are a match to TRBD2. Germline V CDR1 and CDR2: LGHNA, YSLEER. The CDR3 consists of 18 residues. The ends lost 1 base at V and 4 bases at J; junction bases unmatched: 9.